Listed below are T cell receptor beta chains from one sample, sequenced in a study of identical twins. A single record per CDR3 protein comes from TCRdb applying MiXCR to the 5' RACE reads. The table shows some 600,000 distinct CDR3 sequences, with under 8.5% occurring only once. The sample also formed part of further work on yellow fever vaccine responses in identical twins.

What was sequenced was PBMCs. The source is a woman in her late teens or twenties in good health. CDR3s include the opening cysteine and the closing phenylalanine or tryptophan. Each record gives: D gene, V gene, clone size, J gene, CDR3 protein, CDR3 DNA. D genes are given only for firm matches. Size is omitted from some rows. Given values are once, few, many or a class for expanded clones.

D gene: .
V gene: TRBV11-2
clone size: few
J gene: TRBJ1-2
CDR3 protein: CASSNGPYGYTF
CDR3 DNA: TGTGCCAGCAGCAATGGACCTTATGGCTACACCTTC

D gene: .
V gene: TRBV3-1
clone size: .
J gene: TRBJ2-5
CDR3 protein: CASSPWTAETQYF
CDR3 DNA: TGTGCCAGCAGCCCATGGACAGCAGAGACCCAGTACTTC

D gene: TRBD2
V gene: TRBV20-1
clone size: many
J gene: TRBJ2-5
CDR3 protein: CSANGLAGNQETQYF
CDR3 DNA: TGCAGTGCCAATGGACTAGCGGGAAACCAAGAGACCCAGTACTTC

D gene: .
V gene: TRBV12-3/TRBV12-4
clone size: many
J gene: TRBJ1-1
CDR3 protein: CASSFREKGTEAFF
CDR3 DNA: TGTGCCAGCAGTTTCCGGGAGAAGGGCACTGAAGCTTTCTTT

D gene: .
V gene: TRBV7-2
clone size: .
J gene: TRBJ1-2
CDR3 protein: CASSLKGGGLGGYTF
CDR3 DNA: TGTGCCAGCAGCCTCAAGGGAGGGGGTTTGGGTGGCTACACCTTC

D gene: TRBD1
V gene: TRBV4-1
clone size: .
J gene: TRBJ1-2
CDR3 protein: CASSQDPQGDYGYTF
CDR3 DNA: TGCGCCAGCAGCCAAGATCCCCAGGGGGACTATGGCTACACCTTC

D gene: TRBD2
V gene: TRBV28
clone size: few
J gene: TRBJ2-7
CDR3 protein: CASRHTSVWEQYF
CDR3 DNA: TGTGCCAGCAGGCACACTAGCGTTTGGGAGCAGTACTTC

D gene: .
V gene: TRBV6-4
clone size: .
J gene: TRBJ2-3
CDR3 protein: CASSPGTGTITDTQYF
CDR3 DNA: TGTGCCAGCAGTCCCGGCACAGGGACTATCACAGATACGCAGTATTTT

D gene: .
V gene: TRBV10-3
clone size: many
J gene: TRBJ1-6
CDR3 protein: CAISELGLPLNSPLHF
CDR3 DNA: TGTGCCATCAGTGAACTCGGCTTACCCCTTAATTCACCCCTCCACTTT

D gene: TRBD1
V gene: TRBV6-1
clone size: few
J gene: TRBJ2-7
CDR3 protein: CASSLIPDRGDLYEQYF
CDR3 DNA: TGTGCCAGCAGTCTTATCCCGGACAGGGGGGATCTGTACGAGCAGTACTTC

D gene: .
V gene: TRBV5-1
clone size: few
J gene: TRBJ2-5
CDR3 protein: CASSLVPGHQETQYF
CDR3 DNA: TGCGCCAGCAGCTTGGTGCCGGGCCACCAAGAGACCCAGTACTTC

D gene: .
V gene: TRBV28
clone size: few
J gene: TRBJ2-7
CDR3 protein: CASRLLGTNSYEQYF
CDR3 DNA: TGTGCCAGCAGGCTACTCGGGACAAACTCCTACGAGCAGTACTTC

D gene: TRBD2
V gene: TRBV11-1
clone size: many
J gene: TRBJ2-2
CDR3 protein: CASSLGWGGSGASNTGELFF
CDR3 DNA: TGTGCCAGCAGCTTAGGATGGGGCGGGAGTGGAGCGTCGAACACCGGGGAGCTGTTTTTT

D gene: .
V gene: TRBV6-1
clone size: few
J gene: TRBJ2-5
CDR3 protein: CASRGRQVETQYF
CDR3 DNA: TGTGCCAGCAGGGGAAGGCAGGTGGAGACCCAGTACTTC

D gene: TRBD2
V gene: TRBV19
clone size: .
J gene: TRBJ2-7
CDR3 protein: CASSISGGSSYEQYF
CDR3 DNA: TGTGCCAGTAGTATAAGCGGCGGGAGCTCCTACGAGCAGTACTTC

D gene: TRBD2
V gene: TRBV7-2
clone size: many
J gene: TRBJ2-5
CDR3 protein: CASSWGLATYQETQYF
CDR3 DNA: TGTGCCAGCAGCTGGGGACTAGCCACGTACCAAGAGACCCAGTACTTC

D gene: .
V gene: TRBV10-3
clone size: .
J gene: TRBJ2-5
CDR3 protein: CAISESVLVTGTQYF
CDR3 DNA: TGTGCCATCAGTGAGTCGGTACTTGTAACTGGGACCCAGTACTTC

D gene: .
V gene: TRBV29-1
clone size: .
J gene: TRBJ2-1
CDR3 protein: CSVDRPTGQFF
CDR3 DNA: TGCAGCGTTGACAGGCCCACAGGGCAGTTCTTC

D gene: .
V gene: TRBV12-3/TRBV12-4
clone size: .
J gene: TRBJ2-7
CDR3 protein: CASSIGSYEQYF
CDR3 DNA: TGTGCCAGCAGTATCGGCTCCTACGAGCAGTACTTC

D gene: TRBD1
V gene: TRBV6-2/TRBV6-3
clone size: many
J gene: TRBJ2-5
CDR3 protein: CASSYSGTVQETQYF
CDR3 DNA: TGTGCCAGCAGTTACTCCGGGACAGTACAAGAGACCCAGTACTTC

D gene: .
V gene: TRBV7-8
clone size: many
J gene: TRBJ2-1
CDR3 protein: CASSPPLVNEQFF
CDR3 DNA: TGTGCCAGCAGCCCCCCGCTTGTCAATGAGCAGTTCTTC

D gene: TRBD2
V gene: TRBV20-1
clone size: few
J gene: TRBJ2-7
CDR3 protein: CSASLPREVGEQYF
CDR3 DNA: TGCAGTGCTAGCTTACCGCGGGAGGTCGGCGAGCAGTACTTC

D gene: TRBD2
V gene: TRBV4-2
clone size: few
J gene: TRBJ2-3
CDR3 protein: CASSQDFGGGLNTQYF
CDR3 DNA: TGTGCCAGCAGCCAAGATTTCGGGGGGGGGCTGAATACGCAGTATTTT

D gene: TRBD2
V gene: TRBV5-1
clone size: many
J gene: TRBJ2-1
CDR3 protein: CASTPGLAGYNEQFF
CDR3 DNA: TGCGCCAGCACGCCGGGACTAGCGGGTTACAATGAGCAGTTCTTC

D gene: .
V gene: TRBV5-4
clone size: many
J gene: TRBJ2-3
CDR3 protein: CASSSYTDTQYF
CDR3 DNA: TGTGCCAGCAGCTCGTACACAGATACGCAGTATTTT

D gene: .
V gene: TRBV12-3/TRBV12-4
clone size: many
J gene: TRBJ1-4
CDR3 protein: CASSPSTATPTNEKLFF
CDR3 DNA: TGTGCCAGCAGTCCATCGACAGCCACACCAACTAATGAAAAACTGTTTTTT

D gene: .
V gene: TRBV29-1
clone size: many
J gene: TRBJ2-3
CDR3 protein: CSVGGRFTDTQYF
CDR3 DNA: TGCAGCGTGGGGGGGCGCTTCACAGATACGCAGTATTTT

D gene: .
V gene: TRBV29-1
clone size: many
J gene: TRBJ2-1
CDR3 protein: CSATGQASSYNEQFF
CDR3 DNA: TGCAGCGCAACCGGGCAGGCCAGCTCCTACAATGAGCAGTTCTTC

D gene: TRBD2
V gene: TRBV11-2
clone size: .
J gene: TRBJ2-5
CDR3 protein: CASSLELAGGPGQETQYF
CDR3 DNA: TGTGCCAGCAGCTTAGAGCTAGCGGGGGGGCCCGGACAAGAGACCCAGTACTTC

D gene: .
V gene: TRBV19
clone size: few
J gene: TRBJ1-5
CDR3 protein: CASNQLSNQPQHF
CDR3 DNA: TGTGCCAGTAACCAGCTAAGCAATCAGCCCCAGCATTTT

D gene: .
V gene: TRBV29-1
clone size: .
J gene: TRBJ1-1
CDR3 protein: CSTGVGDTEAFF
CDR3 DNA: TGCAGCACTGGGGTGGGGGACACTGAAGCTTTCTTT

D gene: .
V gene: TRBV12-3/TRBV12-4
clone size: .
J gene: TRBJ2-7
CDR3 protein: CASSPGKTYEQYF
CDR3 DNA: TGTGCCAGCAGTCCCGGAAAAACCTACGAGCAGTACTTC

D gene: .
V gene: TRBV11-2
clone size: many
J gene: TRBJ2-1
CDR3 protein: CASSRGGQSSYNEQFF
CDR3 DNA: TGTGCCAGCAGTCGGGGGGGACAGAGCTCCTACAATGAGCAGTTCTTC

D gene: .
V gene: TRBV12-3/TRBV12-4
clone size: few
J gene: TRBJ2-6
CDR3 protein: CASSPDRVRDSGANVLTF
CDR3 DNA: TGTGCCAGCAGTCCGGACCGAGTGCGGGACTCTGGGGCCAACGTCCTGACTTTC

D gene: .
V gene: TRBV7-9
clone size: few
J gene: TRBJ1-6
CDR3 protein: CASSSQGGGSPLHF
CDR3 DNA: TGTGCCAGCAGCTCACAGGGCGGCGGCTCACCCCTCCACTTT

D gene: TRBD1
V gene: TRBV28
clone size: few
J gene: TRBJ1-2
CDR3 protein: CASSQSGTGGYGYTF
CDR3 DNA: TGTGCCAGCAGCCAGTCCGGGACAGGGGGATATGGCTACACCTTC

D gene: .
V gene: TRBV10-2
clone size: few
J gene: TRBJ2-3
CDR3 protein: CASSETPGDTQYF
CDR3 DNA: TGCGCCAGCAGTGAAACACCAGGAGATACGCAGTATTTT

D gene: TRBD1
V gene: TRBV12-3/TRBV12-4
clone size: few
J gene: TRBJ2-1
CDR3 protein: CASRTDRGRVRSYNEQFF
CDR3 DNA: TGTGCCAGCAGAACGGACAGGGGGCGGGTTCGCTCCTACAATGAGCAGTTCTTC

D gene: .
V gene: TRBV5-1
clone size: few
J gene: TRBJ2-7
CDR3 protein: CASSATRYEQYF
CDR3 DNA: TGCGCCAGCAGCGCTACTAGATACGAGCAGTACTTC

D gene: TRBD1
V gene: TRBV10-2
clone size: few
J gene: TRBJ1-4
CDR3 protein: CASTTGTALNEKLFF
CDR3 DNA: TGCGCCAGCACTACCGGGACAGCCCTTAATGAAAAACTGTTTTTT

D gene: .
V gene: TRBV24-1
clone size: many
J gene: TRBJ2-4
CDR3 protein: CATRGQNVAKNIQYF
CDR3 DNA: TGTGCCACCCGCGGACAGAACGTAGCCAAAAACATTCAGTACTTC

D gene: TRBD2
V gene: TRBV7-9
clone size: many
J gene: TRBJ2-3
CDR3 protein: CASSITPSGGADTQYF
CDR3 DNA: TGTGCCAGCAGCATAACCCCTAGCGGGGGGGCAGATACGCAGTATTTT

D gene: .
V gene: TRBV27
clone size: few
J gene: TRBJ1-3
CDR3 protein: CASSLSSPGYSGNTIYF
CDR3 DNA: TGTGCCAGCAGTTTATCTTCCCCGGGTTACTCTGGAAACACCATATATTTT

D gene: .
V gene: TRBV5-1
clone size: many
J gene: TRBJ1-2
CDR3 protein: CASSLDGTGTFGYTF
CDR3 DNA: TGCGCCAGCAGCTTGGACGGGACTGGGACGTTCGGCTACACCTTC

D gene: .
V gene: TRBV7-4
clone size: many
J gene: TRBJ2-7
CDR3 protein: CASSEHRGLGSYEQYF
CDR3 DNA: TGTGCCAGCAGCGAACATAGGGGCCTCGGCTCCTACGAGCAGTACTTC

D gene: .
V gene: TRBV19
clone size: .
J gene: TRBJ2-1
CDR3 protein: CASSIEARPNEQFF
CDR3 DNA: TGTGCCAGTAGTATAGAGGCTCGCCCCAATGAGCAGTTCTTC

D gene: .
V gene: TRBV6-5
clone size: .
J gene: TRBJ1-4
CDR3 protein: CASSYDSDATNEKLFF
CDR3 DNA: TGTGCCAGCAGTTACGACTCAGACGCAACTAATGAAAAACTGTTTTTT

D gene: .
V gene: TRBV28
clone size: few
J gene: TRBJ1-2
CDR3 protein: CASSLSTGPYGYTF
CDR3 DNA: TGTGCCAGCAGTTTGTCCACAGGGCCCTATGGCTACACCTTC

D gene: .
V gene: TRBV5-6
clone size: .
J gene: TRBJ1-4
CDR3 protein: CASSSLGAKYEKLFF
CDR3 DNA: TGTGCCAGCAGCTCCCTCGGGGCGAAGTATGAAAAACTGTTTTTT

D gene: TRBD1
V gene: TRBV24-1
clone size: many
J gene: TRBJ1-1
CDR3 protein: CATSGGGQGPTEAFF
CDR3 DNA: TGTGCCACCAGTGGGGGGGGACAGGGTCCCACTGAAGCTTTCTTT

D gene: .
V gene: TRBV6-1
clone size: many
J gene: TRBJ2-2
CDR3 protein: CASKRGGDNTGELFF
CDR3 DNA: TGTGCCAGCAAGAGGGGGGGCGATAACACCGGGGAGCTGTTTTTT

D gene: .
V gene: TRBV29-1
clone size: few
J gene: TRBJ2-1
CDR3 protein: CSVEAFYNEQFF
CDR3 DNA: TGCAGCGTTGAGGCGTTTTACAATGAGCAGTTCTTC

D gene: TRBD1
V gene: TRBV7-9
clone size: .
J gene: TRBJ1-2
CDR3 protein: CASSLGRGLKGYTF
CDR3 DNA: TGTGCCAGCAGCTTAGGCAGGGGGCTGAAGGGCTACACCTTC

D gene: .
V gene: TRBV29-1
clone size: few
J gene: TRBJ2-7
CDR3 protein: CSVATPEEQYF
CDR3 DNA: TGCAGCGTTGCTACCCCTGAAGAGCAGTACTTC

D gene: TRBD2
V gene: TRBV12-3/TRBV12-4
clone size: many
J gene: TRBJ2-1
CDR3 protein: CASSVRGSGGADEQFF
CDR3 DNA: TGTGCCAGCAGTGTCCGGGGTAGCGGGGGGGCGGATGAGCAGTTCTTC